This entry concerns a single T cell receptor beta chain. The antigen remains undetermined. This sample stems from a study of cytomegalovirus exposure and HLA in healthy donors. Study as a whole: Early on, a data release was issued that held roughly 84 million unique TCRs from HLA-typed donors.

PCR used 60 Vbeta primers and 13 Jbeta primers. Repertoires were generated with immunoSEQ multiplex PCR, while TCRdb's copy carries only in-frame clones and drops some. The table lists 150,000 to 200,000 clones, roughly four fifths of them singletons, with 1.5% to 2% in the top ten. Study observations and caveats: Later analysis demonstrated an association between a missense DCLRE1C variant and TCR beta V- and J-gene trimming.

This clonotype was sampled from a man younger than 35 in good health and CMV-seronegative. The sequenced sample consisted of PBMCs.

The CDR3 sequence is CASSLGEVGETQYF. The CDR3 nucleotides read TGTGCCAGCAGCTTAGGGGAGGTGGGGGAGACCCAGTACTTC. This rearrangement joins TRBV7-9 to TRBJ2-5, with D maybe TRBD2 (6 bases). Germline assignment: CDR1 SEHNR and CDR2 FQNEAQ (reference sequence). This CDR3 has 14 residues. V shed 1 base and J shed 5 bases, with 11 bases lying between them.